The clone carrying this T cell receptor (beta chain) came up a few times. No antigen is known for it. This entry comes from a study of T-cell reconstitution after alpha-beta-depleted transplantation in children. Germline V gene lookup returns CDR1 SGHVS and CDR2 FNYEAQ. Trimming shortened V by 4 bases and J by 5 bases, and 9 bases separated the two germline ends. The CDR3 contains 13 residues. TCRbeta library preparation incorporated unique molecular identifiers. TCRdb re-analysed the PCR reads in MiXCR, keeping a single row per CDR3 protein. The table records 550,000 to 800,000 distinct CDR3 sequences, about an eighth of them present only once. Findings and limits, study-wide: Where some patients showed high TCRbeta diversity at day 60, it came from recipient T cells and thymic progenitors that had survived. Reports say that about two months after transplant, the alpha-beta T cells came out of several hundred graft clones that had expanded. A year post-transplant, T-cell counts and diversity derived mostly from newly produced T cells.

The sequencing used PBMCs, collected before TCRalphabeta/CD19-depleted stem cell transplant. The sequence was collected from a girl aged 2-9 years with congenital amegakaryocytic thrombocytopenia, due to receive a stem cell transplant. The chain is built from TRBV7-6 and TRBJ2-1; no clear D. The CDR3 region is CASSSPTDNEQFF. CDR3 coding DNA: TGTGCCAGCAGCTCCCCCACCGACAATGAGCAGTTCTTC.